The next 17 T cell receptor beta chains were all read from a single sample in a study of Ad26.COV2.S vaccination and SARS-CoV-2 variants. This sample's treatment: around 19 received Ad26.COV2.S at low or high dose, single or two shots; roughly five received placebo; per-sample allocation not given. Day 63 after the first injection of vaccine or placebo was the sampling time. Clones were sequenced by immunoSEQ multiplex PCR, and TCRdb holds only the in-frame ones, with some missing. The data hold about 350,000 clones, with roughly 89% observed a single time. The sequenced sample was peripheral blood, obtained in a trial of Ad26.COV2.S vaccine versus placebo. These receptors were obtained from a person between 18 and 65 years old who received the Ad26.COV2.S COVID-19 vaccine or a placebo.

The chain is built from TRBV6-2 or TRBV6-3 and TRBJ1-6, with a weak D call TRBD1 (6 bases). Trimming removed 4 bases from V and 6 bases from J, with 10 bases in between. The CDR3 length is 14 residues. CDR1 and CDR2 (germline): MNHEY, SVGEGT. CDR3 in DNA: TGTGCCAGCAGTTTTGCACAGGGTAATTCACCCCTCCACTTT. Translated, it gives CASSFAQGNSPLHF.

CDR3 loop: CASSEAAWAGVAYEQYF. The CDR3 region has the DNA TGTGCCAGCAGCGAGGCGGCCTGGGCGGGAGTAGCCTACGAGCAGTACTTC. This chain joins TRBV7-8 and TRBJ2-7; 7 nucleotides agree with TRBD2. With V trimmed by 5 bases and J by 2 bases, 15 bases remained unmatched. Germline V gene data show CDR1 as SGHVS and CDR2 as FQNEAQ. The CDR3 totals 17 residues. Filled out from reference TRBV7-8 and TRBJ2-7, the complete variable domain reads GAGVSQSPRYKVAKRGQDVALRCDPISGHVSLFWYQQALGQGPEFLTYFQNEAQLDKSGLPSDRFFAERPEGSVSTLKIQRTQQEDSAVYLCASSEAAWAGVAYEQYFGPGTRLTVT.

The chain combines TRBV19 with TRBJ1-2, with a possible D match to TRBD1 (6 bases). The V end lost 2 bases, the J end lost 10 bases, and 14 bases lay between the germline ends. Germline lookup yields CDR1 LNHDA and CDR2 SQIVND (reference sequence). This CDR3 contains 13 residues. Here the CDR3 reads CASSIPSKGVYTF. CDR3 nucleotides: TGTGCCAGTAGTATACCCTCAAAGGGGGTCTACACCTTC.

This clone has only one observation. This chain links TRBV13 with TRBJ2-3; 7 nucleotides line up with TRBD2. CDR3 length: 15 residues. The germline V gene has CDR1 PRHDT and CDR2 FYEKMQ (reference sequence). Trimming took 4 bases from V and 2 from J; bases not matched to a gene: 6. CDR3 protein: CASSSRDYTTDTQYF. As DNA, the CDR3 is TGTGCCAGCAGCTCCCGGGACTACACCACAGATACGCAGTATTTT.

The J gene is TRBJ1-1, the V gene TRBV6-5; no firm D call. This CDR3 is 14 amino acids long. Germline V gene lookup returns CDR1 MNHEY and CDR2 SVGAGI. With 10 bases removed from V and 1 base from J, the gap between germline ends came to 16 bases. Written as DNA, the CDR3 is TGTGCCACCAACCTCGACGCGGGGAACACTGAAGCTTTCTTT. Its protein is CATNLDAGNTEAFF.

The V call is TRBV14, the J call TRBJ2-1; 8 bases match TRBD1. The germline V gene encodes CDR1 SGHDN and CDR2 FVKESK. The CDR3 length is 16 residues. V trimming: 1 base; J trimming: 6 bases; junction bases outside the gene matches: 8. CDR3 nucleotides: TGTGCCAGCAGCCAAGGATACGGACAGGGTCCCAATGAGCAGTTCTTC. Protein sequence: CASSQGYGQGPNEQFF.

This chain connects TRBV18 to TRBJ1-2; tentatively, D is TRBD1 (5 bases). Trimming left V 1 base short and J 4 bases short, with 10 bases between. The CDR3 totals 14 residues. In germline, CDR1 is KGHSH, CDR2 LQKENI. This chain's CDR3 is CASSPLPQGYGYTF. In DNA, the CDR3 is TGTGCCAGCTCACCACTTCCCCAGGGCTATGGCTACACCTTC.

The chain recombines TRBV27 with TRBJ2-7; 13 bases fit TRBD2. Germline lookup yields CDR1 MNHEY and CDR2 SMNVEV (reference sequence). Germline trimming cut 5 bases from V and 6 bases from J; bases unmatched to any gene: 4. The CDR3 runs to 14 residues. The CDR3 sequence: CASSPRLAGGEQYF. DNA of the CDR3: TGTGCCAGCAGTCCGCGACTAGCGGGAGGCGAGCAGTACTTC.

The CDR3 DNA is TGCGCCAGCAGCTTGTCAGGGACTCAGCCCCAGCATTTT. Protein product: CASSLSGTQPQHF. The chain employs TRBV5-1 and TRBJ1-5; tentative D call: TRBD1 (5 bases). The CDR3 covers 13 residues. The V and J ends lost 1 base and 6 bases respectively, with 8 bases between them. Germline lookup yields CDR1 SGHRS and CDR2 YFSETQ. Using reference TRBV5-1 and TRBJ1-5 for the parts outside the CDR3, the full variable domain is KAGVTQTPRYLIKTRGQQVTLSCSPISGHRSVSWYQQTPGQGLQFLFEYFSETQRNKGNFPGRFSGRQFSNSRSEMNVSTLELGDSALYLCASSLSGTQPQHFGDGTRLSIL.

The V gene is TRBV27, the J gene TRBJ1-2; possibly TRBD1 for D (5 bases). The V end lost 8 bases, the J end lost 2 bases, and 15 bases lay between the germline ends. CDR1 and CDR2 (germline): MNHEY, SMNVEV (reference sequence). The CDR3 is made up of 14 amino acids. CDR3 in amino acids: CASASAGKNYGYTF. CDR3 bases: TGTGCCAGCGCCTCGGCAGGGAAGAACTATGGCTACACCTTC.

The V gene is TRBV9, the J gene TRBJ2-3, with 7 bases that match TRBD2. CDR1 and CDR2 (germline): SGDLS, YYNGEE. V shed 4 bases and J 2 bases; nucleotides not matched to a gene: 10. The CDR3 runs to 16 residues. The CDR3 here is CASSPRLAGLTDTQYF. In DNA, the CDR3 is TGTGCCAGCAGCCCTCGACTAGCTGGACTCACAGATACGCAGTATTTT. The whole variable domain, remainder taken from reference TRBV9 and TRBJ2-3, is DSGVTQTPKHLITATGQRVTLRCSPRSGDLSVYWYQQSLDQGLQFLIQYYNGEERAKGNILERFSAQQFPDLHSELNLSSLELGDSALYFCASSPRLAGLTDTQYFGPGTRLTVL.

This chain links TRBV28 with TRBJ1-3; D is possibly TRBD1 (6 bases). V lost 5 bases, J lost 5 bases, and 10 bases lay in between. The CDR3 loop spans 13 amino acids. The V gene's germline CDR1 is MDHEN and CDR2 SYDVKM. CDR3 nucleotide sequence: TGTGCCAGCAGTCTAGGGGGAAGAAACACCATATATTTT. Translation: CASSLGGRNTIYF.

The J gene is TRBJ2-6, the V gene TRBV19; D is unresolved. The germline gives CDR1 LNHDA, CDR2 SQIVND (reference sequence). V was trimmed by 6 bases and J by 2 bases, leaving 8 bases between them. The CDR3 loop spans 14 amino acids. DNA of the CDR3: TGTGCCAGTAGGGGTGGGGCTGGGGCCAACGTCCTGACTTTC. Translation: CASRGGAGANVLTF.

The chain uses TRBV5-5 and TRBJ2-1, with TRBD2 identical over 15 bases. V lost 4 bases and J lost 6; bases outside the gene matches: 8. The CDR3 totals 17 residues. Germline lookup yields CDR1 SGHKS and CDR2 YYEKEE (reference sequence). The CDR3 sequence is CASSPPGLAGGSNEQFF. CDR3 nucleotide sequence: TGTGCCAGCAGCCCTCCGGGACTAGCGGGAGGCAGCAATGAGCAGTTCTTC. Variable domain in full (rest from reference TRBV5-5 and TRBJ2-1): DAGVTQSPTHLIKTRGQQVTLRCSPISGHKSVSWYQQVLGQGPQFIFQYYEKEERGRGNFPDRFSARQFPNYSSELNVNALLLGDSALYLCASSPPGLAGGSNEQFFGPGTRLTVL.

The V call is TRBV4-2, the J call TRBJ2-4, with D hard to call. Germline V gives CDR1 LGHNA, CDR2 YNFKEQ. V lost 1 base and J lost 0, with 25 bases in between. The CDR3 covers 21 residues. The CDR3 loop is CASSQGRFGPVHLLAKNIQYF. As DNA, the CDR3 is TGTGCCAGCAGCCAAGGGCGGTTCGGGCCCGTCCACCTTCTAGCCAAAAACATTCAGTACTTC.

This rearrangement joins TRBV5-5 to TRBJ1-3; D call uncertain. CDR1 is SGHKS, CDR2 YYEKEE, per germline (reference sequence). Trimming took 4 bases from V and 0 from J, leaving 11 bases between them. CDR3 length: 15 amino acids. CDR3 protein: CASSVERTSGNTIYF. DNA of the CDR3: TGTGCCAGCAGCGTGGAGAGGACCTCTGGAAACACCATATATTTT.

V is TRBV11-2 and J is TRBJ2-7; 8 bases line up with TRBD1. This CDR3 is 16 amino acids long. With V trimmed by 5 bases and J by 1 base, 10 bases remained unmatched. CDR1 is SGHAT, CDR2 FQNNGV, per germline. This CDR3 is CASSPNRRTGSYEQYF. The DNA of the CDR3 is TGTGCCAGCAGCCCCAACCGCCGGACAGGGTCCTACGAGCAGTACTTC.